This T cell receptor (beta chain) was identified during a study of blood T cell repertoires in COVID-19. About the study: The samples span acute and convalescent COVID-19 from the United States, Italy and Spain. T cells, B-cell-depleted T cells, or PBMCs supplied cDNA or gDNA.

Germline trimming cut 1 base from V and 2 bases from J; bases unmatched to any gene: 4. From germline, CDR1 is SGHRS and CDR2 YFSETQ. CDR3 length: 16 residues. In the authors' workflow: Reference gene primer amplification gave nucleated cell count estimates. Sequencing was performed with immunoSEQ multiplex PCR; in TCRdb, only in-frame clones are kept and a portion is missing. Clonal size and the V and J genes are those of that table, whereas D and trimming came from the DNA. The repertoire holds 100,000 or so clones, with approximately 90% as singletons. V gene TRBV5-1 combines with J gene TRBJ2-1; 9 nucleotides align to TRBD1. The TCR comes from a man aged 55 to 69 with acute or convalescent COVID-19. Sequencing used peripheral blood. Written as DNA, the CDR3 is TGCGCCAGCAGCTTGACAGGACAGGGGACCTACAATGAGCAGTTCTTC. Protein sequence: CASSLTGQGTYNEQFF.